This is a list of T cell receptor beta chains from one sample in a study of cytomegalovirus exposure and HLA in healthy donors. Profiled with immunoSEQ multiplex PCR; TCRdb holds only in-frame clones, not every one. The repertoire holds approximately 180,000 clones, with over 70% as singletons. Specimen: PBMCs. The source is a woman in her fifties or sixties in good health and CMV-seropositive. The CDR3 runs from the conserved cysteine through the conserved F or W. Fields, in order: J gene, V gene, D gene, clone size, CDR3 protein, CDR3 DNA. A D gene is named only where the DNA matches it firmly. Clone size is shown for a subset of rows, as once, few, many or a class of expanded clone.

J gene: TRBJ2-7; V gene: TRBV6-1; D gene: .; clone size: .; CDR3 protein: CASRPPGVDEQYF; CDR3 DNA: TGTGCCAGCAGACCCCCAGGGGTAGACGAGCAGTACTTC
J gene: TRBJ2-2; V gene: TRBV4-3; D gene: .; clone size: .; CDR3 protein: CASSQDGGGLAVNTGELFF; CDR3 DNA: TGCGCCAGCAGCCAAGATGGTGGAGGGCTAGCAGTGAACACCGGGGAGCTGTTTTTT
J gene: TRBJ2-5; V gene: TRBV7-9; D gene: .; clone size: .; CDR3 protein: CASSLVITGTKTQYF; CDR3 DNA: TGTGCCAGCAGCTTAGTAATCACAGGGACGAAGACCCAGTACTTC
J gene: TRBJ2-2; V gene: TRBV18; D gene: .; clone size: .; CDR3 protein: CASSPRRQDKSTGELFF; CDR3 DNA: TGTGCCAGCTCACCTCGTCGACAGGACAAGAGCACCGGGGAGCTGTTTTTT
J gene: TRBJ1-5; V gene: TRBV28; D gene: TRBD1; clone size: .; CDR3 protein: CASSSGQGLGQPQHF; CDR3 DNA: TGTGCCAGCAGTTCCGGACAGGGTTTGGGTCAGCCCCAGCATTTT
J gene: TRBJ2-7; V gene: TRBV4-1; D gene: TRBD1; clone size: few; CDR3 protein: CASSQVIRTGGREQYF; CDR3 DNA: TGCGCCAGCAGCCAAGTCATAAGGACAGGGGGCAGGGAGCAGTACTTC
J gene: TRBJ1-1; V gene: TRBV29-1; D gene: .; clone size: .; CDR3 protein: CSAGGGFKTEAFF; CDR3 DNA: TGCAGCGCCGGGGGAGGGTTCAAGACTGAAGCTTTCTTT
J gene: TRBJ1-2; V gene: TRBV27; D gene: .; clone size: .; CDR3 protein: CASSLGAGKYGYTF; CDR3 DNA: TGTGCCAGCAGTTTAGGGGCAGGGAAGTATGGCTACACCTTC
J gene: TRBJ2-7; V gene: TRBV15; D gene: .; clone size: once; CDR3 protein: CATSQEGPSYEQYF; CDR3 DNA: TGTGCCACCAGCCAGGAGGGGCCCTCCTACGAGCAGTACTTC
J gene: TRBJ1-1; V gene: TRBV2; D gene: .; clone size: .; CDR3 protein: CASSINTEAFF; CDR3 DNA: TGTGCCAGCAGTATAAACACTGAAGCTTTCTTT
J gene: TRBJ2-3; V gene: TRBV30; D gene: TRBD2; clone size: .; CDR3 protein: CAWVAGLDTQYF; CDR3 DNA: TGTGCCTGGGTAGCGGGACTAGATACGCAGTATTTT
J gene: TRBJ1-2; V gene: TRBV5-4; D gene: .; clone size: .; CDR3 protein: CASSLVGGGGYGYTF; CDR3 DNA: TGTGCCAGCAGCTTGGTCGGCGGGGGTGGGTATGGCTACACCTTC
J gene: TRBJ1-1; V gene: TRBV5-4; D gene: TRBD1; clone size: .; CDR3 protein: CASSLPGGYTEAFF; CDR3 DNA: TGTGCCAGCAGCTTGCCAGGGGGCTACACTGAAGCTTTCTTT
J gene: TRBJ2-2; V gene: TRBV7-9; D gene: TRBD1; clone size: .; CDR3 protein: CASRPPGTEETGELFF; CDR3 DNA: TGTGCCAGCAGGCCTCCCGGGACAGAAGAAACCGGGGAGCTGTTTTTT
J gene: TRBJ2-2; V gene: TRBV5-1; D gene: .; clone size: .; CDR3 protein: CASRANLNTGELFF; CDR3 DNA: TGCGCCAGCAGAGCGAACCTGAACACCGGGGAGCTGTTTTTT
J gene: TRBJ1-4; V gene: TRBV27; D gene: .; clone size: .; CDR3 protein: CASSPSNEKLFF; CDR3 DNA: TGTGCCAGCAGTCCCTCTAATGAAAAACTGTTTTTT
J gene: TRBJ2-2; V gene: TRBV19; D gene: .; clone size: .; CDR3 protein: CASKASGFLGGELFF; CDR3 DNA: TGTGCCAGTAAAGCGTCGGGATTCCTCGGGGGGGAGCTGTTTTTT
J gene: TRBJ2-7; V gene: TRBV5-6; D gene: .; clone size: once; CDR3 protein: CASSSYSLRSSYEQYF; CDR3 DNA: TGTGCCAGCAGCTCCTACAGCCTAAGGTCCTCCTACGAGCAGTACTTC
J gene: TRBJ1-2; V gene: TRBV25-1; D gene: TRBD1; clone size: .; CDR3 protein: CASSGQGERGYTF; CDR3 DNA: TGTGCCAGCAGTGGACAGGGGGAGAGGGGCTACACCTTC
J gene: TRBJ1-3; V gene: TRBV28; D gene: .; clone size: .; CDR3 protein: CASRGGALGNTIYF; CDR3 DNA: TGTGCCAGCAGAGGTGGGGCGCTGGGAAACACCATATATTTT
J gene: TRBJ2-3; V gene: TRBV12-5; D gene: .; clone size: once; CDR3 protein: CASGSGTYSTDTQYF; CDR3 DNA: TGTGCTAGTGGTTCTGGGACATACAGCACAGATACGCAGTATTTT
J gene: TRBJ2-1; V gene: TRBV7-2; D gene: TRBD1; clone size: .; CDR3 protein: CASSVRQGANEQFF; CDR3 DNA: TGTGCCAGCAGCGTGAGACAGGGGGCTAATGAGCAGTTCTTC
J gene: TRBJ2-7; V gene: TRBV19; D gene: TRBD2; clone size: .; CDR3 protein: CASSGLAGDSYEQYF; CDR3 DNA: TGTGCCAGTAGTGGACTAGCGGGGGATTCCTACGAGCAGTACTTC
J gene: TRBJ2-5; V gene: TRBV27; D gene: TRBD2; clone size: .; CDR3 protein: CASRLLAGGRIVTQYF; CDR3 DNA: TGTGCCAGCAGACTACTAGCGGGAGGGCGAATTGTGACCCAGTACTTC
J gene: TRBJ2-6; V gene: TRBV11-2; D gene: .; clone size: .; CDR3 protein: CASSLEASGANGLTF; CDR3 DNA: TGTGCCAGCAGCCTAGAGGCCTCTGGGGCCAACGGCCTGACTTTC
J gene: TRBJ1-5; V gene: TRBV9; D gene: .; clone size: .; CDR3 protein: CASSVSPGVNQPQHF; CDR3 DNA: TGTGCCAGCAGCGTGTCTCCGGGGGTGAATCAGCCCCAGCATTTT
J gene: TRBJ1-4; V gene: TRBV28; D gene: TRBD1; clone size: .; CDR3 protein: CASSPPTGPNEKLFF; CDR3 DNA: TGTGCCAGCAGCCCCCCGACAGGGCCTAATGAAAAACTGTTTTTT
J gene: TRBJ2-5; V gene: TRBV7-3; D gene: .; clone size: .; CDR3 protein: CASSFGSGETQYF; CDR3 DNA: TGTGCCAGCAGCTTCGGGAGTGGGGAGACCCAGTACTTC
J gene: TRBJ1-5; V gene: TRBV19; D gene: TRBD1; clone size: .; CDR3 protein: CATQARDRANQPQHF; CDR3 DNA: TGTGCCACCCAAGCCAGGGACAGGGCGAATCAGCCCCAGCATTTT
J gene: TRBJ1-5; V gene: TRBV5-3; D gene: .; clone size: .; CDR3 protein: CARSSRSFGPNQPQHF; CDR3 DNA: TGTGCCAGAAGCTCTCGTAGTTTTGGGCCCAATCAGCCCCAGCATTTT
J gene: TRBJ2-2; V gene: TRBV5-1; D gene: .; clone size: .; CDR3 protein: CASSFGSRNAGELFF; CDR3 DNA: TGCGCCAGCAGCTTTGGGAGTAGAAATGCCGGGGAGCTGTTTTTT
J gene: TRBJ1-5; V gene: TRBV7-3; D gene: .; clone size: .; CDR3 protein: CASSYSHPKRPQHF; CDR3 DNA: TGTGCCAGCAGCTATTCCCATCCTAAGAGGCCCCAGCATTTT
J gene: TRBJ2-5; V gene: TRBV15; D gene: .; clone size: .; CDR3 protein: CATSKQVEETQYF; CDR3 DNA: TGTGCCACCAGCAAACAGGTAGAAGAGACCCAGTACTTC
J gene: TRBJ1-6; V gene: TRBV2; D gene: TRBD1; clone size: .; CDR3 protein: CASSPGTGERNSPLHF; CDR3 DNA: TGTGCCAGCAGTCCCGGGACAGGGGAAAGAAATTCACCCCTCCACTTT
J gene: TRBJ2-7; V gene: TRBV6-5; D gene: TRBD2; clone size: .; CDR3 protein: CASRLAGRYEQYF; CDR3 DNA: TGTGCCAGCAGGCTAGCGGGCCGCTACGAGCAGTACTTC
J gene: TRBJ2-3; V gene: TRBV6-5; D gene: TRBD2; clone size: few; CDR3 protein: CASRMTGGITDTQYF; CDR3 DNA: TGTGCCAGCAGAATGACGGGGGGGATCACAGATACGCAGTATTTT
J gene: TRBJ1-4; V gene: TRBV6-5; D gene: TRBD1; clone size: once; CDR3 protein: CASRKGAANEKLFF; CDR3 DNA: TGTGCCAGCAGGAAGGGGGCGGCTAATGAAAAACTGTTTTTT
J gene: TRBJ2-7; V gene: TRBV5-4; D gene: TRBD1; clone size: once; CDR3 protein: CASSPGQGNYEQYF; CDR3 DNA: TGTGCCAGCAGCCCGGGACAGGGGAACTACGAGCAGTACTTC
J gene: TRBJ1-5; V gene: TRBV28; D gene: .; clone size: .; CDR3 protein: CASSSPGGFNQPQHF; CDR3 DNA: TGTGCCAGCAGTTCCCCGGGGGGATTCAATCAGCCCCAGCATTTT
J gene: TRBJ2-7; V gene: TRBV4-1; D gene: TRBD2; clone size: few; CDR3 protein: CASSPGGLAVTEQYF; CDR3 DNA: TGCGCCAGCAGCCCGGGGGGACTAGCGGTTACCGAGCAGTACTTC
J gene: TRBJ2-2; V gene: TRBV19; D gene: .; clone size: .; CDR3 protein: CASSSGGGENTGELFF; CDR3 DNA: TGTGCCAGTAGTAGTGGAGGGGGGGAGAACACCGGGGAGCTGTTTTTT
J gene: TRBJ2-3; V gene: TRBV28; D gene: .; clone size: .; CDR3 protein: CASSLGQEDTQYF; CDR3 DNA: TGTGCCAGCAGTTTGGGGCAGGAAGATACGCAGTATTTT
J gene: TRBJ2-6; V gene: TRBV7-2; D gene: .; clone size: few; CDR3 protein: CASSLNAGRGYSGANGLTF; CDR3 DNA: TGTGCCAGCAGCTTAAACGCCGGCCGGGGGTACTCTGGGGCCAACGGCCTGACTTTC
J gene: TRBJ1-2; V gene: TRBV28; D gene: .; clone size: .; CDR3 protein: CASSLLQGNYGYTF; CDR3 DNA: TGTGCCAGCAGTTTACTACAGGGAAACTATGGCTACACCTTC
J gene: TRBJ2-3; V gene: TRBV7-2; D gene: .; clone size: .; CDR3 protein: CASKLVGGGGGQYF; CDR3 DNA: TGTGCCAGCAAACTAGTAGGGGGTGGGGGGGGGCAGTATTTT
J gene: TRBJ1-6; V gene: TRBV19; D gene: .; clone size: .; CDR3 protein: CASSIDLGSNSPLHF; CDR3 DNA: TGTGCCAGTAGTATAGATCTGGGCAGCAATTCACCCCTCCACTTT
J gene: TRBJ1-5; V gene: TRBV19; D gene: .; clone size: few; CDR3 protein: CASSIGGVGQPQHF; CDR3 DNA: TGTGCCAGTAGTATTGGAGGGGTTGGTCAGCCCCAGCATTTT